One sample yielded the 22 T cell receptor beta chains listed below, sequenced in a study of cytomegalovirus exposure and HLA in healthy donors. The PCR was carried out with 60 Vbeta primers and 13 Jbeta primers. TCRdb's copy holds only in-frame clones and misses some; the assay was immunoSEQ multiplex PCR. Seen in this sample are around 140,000 clones; the ten most common clones hold about 0.96%. The source material was PBMCs. The receptors stem from a male donor in good health and CMV-seronegative.

The chain is built from TRBV30 and TRBJ2-1; 7 nucleotides match TRBD2. With V trimmed by 4 bases and J by 5 bases, 2 bases remained unmatched. The CDR3 is 12 amino acids. Germline V lookup: CDR1 GTSNPN, CDR2 SVGIG (reference sequence). The CDR3 reads CAWTSGNNEQFF. CDR3 DNA sequence: TGTGCCTGGACTAGCGGAAACAATGAGCAGTTCTTC.

The rearrangement joins TRBV30 to TRBJ1-2; the D gene is possibly TRBD1 (6 bases). The germline V gene has CDR1 GTSNPN and CDR2 SVGIG (reference sequence). The germline V and J ends were trimmed by 2 bases and 8 bases, with 15 bases remaining between them. This CDR3 comprises 13 residues. The CDR3 nucleotides are TGTGCCTGGAGTCCAACAGGGATTCGAGGCTACACCTTC. Translated, it gives CAWSPTGIRGYTF.

The rearrangement joins TRBV6-5 to TRBJ2-7, with D perhaps matching TRBD1 (6 bases). This CDR3 is 14 amino acids long. Germline CDR1 MNHEY, CDR2 SVGAGI. Trimming pared 8 bases from V and 4 bases from J, leaving 18 bases between. The DNA of the CDR3 is TGTGCCAGCCGCCGGGCAACCCAGGGGTACGAGCAGTACTTC. As protein: CASRRATQGYEQYF.

The chain has TRBV4-1 and TRBJ2-1, with a tentative D call TRBD2 (5 bases). This CDR3 has 17 amino acids. The germline V gene encodes CDR1 MGHRA and CDR2 YSYEKL. Trimming stripped 2 bases from V and 0 bases from J, with 14 bases between. The CDR3 loop reads CASSQYGESSSYNEQFF. The CDR3, as DNA: TGCGCCAGCAGCCAATACGGGGAGTCAAGCTCCTACAATGAGCAGTTCTTC.

As to this clone: Other nucleotide sequences in the sample specify the same CDR3. V usage is TRBV7-2 and J usage is TRBJ1-2, with D tentatively TRBD1 (6 bases). Germline CDR1 and CDR2: SGHTA and FQGNSA. The CDR3 covers 14 residues. V was cut by 8 bases and J by 2 bases, with 15 bases left in between. In DNA form, the CDR3 reads TGTGCCAGCCGTTTAGGGGGGGAAAACTATGGCTACACCTTC. This translates into CASRLGGENYGYTF. The full variable domain, completed using reference TRBV7-2 and TRBJ1-2, is GAGVSQSPSNKVTEKGKDVELRCDPISGHTALYWYRQSLGQGLEFLIYFQGNSAPDKSGLPSDRFSAERTGGSVSTLTIQRTQQEDSAVYLCASRLGGENYGYTFGSGTRLTVV.

The chain combines TRBV5-1 with TRBJ2-2, with 9 positions matching TRBD2. The germline CDR1 and CDR2 sequences are SGHRS and YFSETQ. The junction had 3 bases not matched to a gene; V was cut back by 1 base and J by 2 bases. The CDR3 runs 16 residues. This chain's CDR3 is CASSLIAGDNTGELFF. Here the CDR3 DNA reads TGCGCCAGCAGCTTGATAGCGGGGGATAACACCGGGGAGCTGTTTTTT.

CDR3 loop: CASSIVGGTVYNEQFF. CDR3 DNA sequence: TGTGCCAGTAGTATAGTCGGCGGGACTGTCTACAATGAGCAGTTCTTC. The chain carries TRBV19 and TRBJ2-1; maybe TRBD2 (6 bases). Trimming took off 1 base at V and 3 bases at J, with 13 bases between the two ends. This CDR3 has 16 residues. The germline V gene has CDR1 LNHDA and CDR2 SQIVND (reference sequence).

This chain uses TRBV4-3 with TRBJ2-7; possible D gene TRBD1, 5 bases. V was pared by 0 bases and J by 8 bases, with 14 bases between. Germline values: CDR1 LGHNA, CDR2 YSLEER. This CDR3 is built from 14 residues. The CDR3: CASSQDQGRSKQYF. CDR3 nucleotide sequence: TGCGCCAGCAGCCAAGACCAGGGTCGTTCAAAGCAGTACTTC.

V is TRBV4-2 and J is TRBJ2-1; no firm D call. The CDR3 totals 16 residues. Per the germline V gene, CDR1 is LGHNA and CDR2 is YNFKEQ. V lost 4 bases and J lost 0, with 13 bases in between. This chain's CDR3 is CASSPRSPLSYNEQFF. As DNA, the CDR3 is TGTGCCAGCAGCCCTCGGAGTCCACTCTCCTACAATGAGCAGTTCTTC.

The J gene is TRBJ2-7, the V gene TRBV30; 12 bases align to TRBD2. The CDR3 sequence is 15 residues long. Trimming cost V 2 bases and J 4 bases; bases outside gene matches: 6. CDR1 and CDR2 (germline): GTSNPN, SVGIG (reference sequence). For the CDR3, the DNA is TGTGCCTGGAGTCGGACTAGCGGGATAAAATACGAGCAGTACTTC. Translating it yields CAWSRTSGIKYEQYF.

J is TRBJ2-3 and V is TRBV7-3; 15 nucleotides agree with TRBD2. J lost 5 bases, V lost 2 bases, and 5 bases had no gene match. This CDR3 contains 17 residues. Germline loops: CDR1 SGHTA, CDR2 FQGTGA. CDR3 residues: CASSLGGLAGGIDTQYF. CDR3 nucleotide sequence: TGTGCCAGCAGCTTAGGGGGACTAGCGGGGGGAATAGATACGCAGTATTTT.

J is TRBJ2-7 and V is TRBV6-5, with 8 bases matching TRBD2. The ends lost 0 bases at V and 6 bases at J; junction bases unmatched: 7. Germline CDR1 and CDR2: MNHEY and SVGAGI. The CDR3 contains 15 residues. The CDR3 spells CASSYSIGRALEQYF. The CDR3 region has the DNA TGTGCCAGCAGTTACTCGATCGGGAGGGCCCTCGAGCAGTACTTC.

The chain joins TRBV9 to TRBJ2-3; tentative D call: TRBD1 (5 bases). The CDR3 has 15 residues. Trimming took 3 bases from V and 1 from J, leaving 12 bases between them. The germline V gene encodes CDR1 SGDLS and CDR2 YYNGEE. The CDR3 DNA is TGTGCCAGCAGCGGATACAGGACGCGCACAGATACGCAGTATTTT. Protein sequence: CASSGYRTRTDTQYF.

The chain links TRBV2 to TRBJ2-5; 8 bases are a match to TRBD1. The last part of the DNA fits TRBJ2-7 better; the J call may be wrong. CDR1 is SNHLY, CDR2 FYNNEI, per germline. The CDR3 spans 15 residues. This CDR3 reads CASSDDRGPSYEQYF. In DNA, the CDR3 is TGTGCCAGCAGTGACGACAGGGGACCGTCCTACGAGCAGTACTTC.

CDR3 DNA sequence: TGTGCCAGTAGGGTAGCGGGAACCTACAATGAGCAGTTCTTC. It specifies CASRVAGTYNEQFF. The chain couples TRBV19 to TRBJ2-1; 8 positions match TRBD2. The CDR3 has 14 amino acids. V gave up 6 bases and J gave up 2 bases; unmatched junction bases: 3. Looked up from germline, CDR1 is LNHDA and CDR2 is SQIVND (reference sequence).

The chain employs TRBV29-1 and TRBJ1-4, with a possible D match to TRBD1 (5 bases). CDR1 and CDR2 (germline): SQVTM, ANQGSEA. Trimming took 7 bases from V and 2 from J, leaving 17 bases between them. The CDR3 spans 15 residues. CDR3 loop: CSATGRDGTNEKLFF. The CDR3 nucleotides read TGCAGCGCTACTGGGCGGGACGGTACTAATGAAAAACTGTTTTTT. The whole variable domain, filled in from reference TRBV29-1 and TRBJ1-4, reads SAVISQKPSRDICQRGTSLTIQCQVDSQVTMMFWYRQQPGQSLTLIATANQGSEATYESGFVIDKFPISRPNLTFSTLTVSNMSPEDSSIYLCSATGRDGTNEKLFFGSGTQLSVL.

The chain has TRBV6-6 and TRBJ1-1; D remains ambiguous. The CDR3 consists of 15 residues. Germline CDR1 MNHNY, CDR2 SVGAGI (reference sequence). The V and J ends lost 2 bases and 0 bases respectively, with 10 bases between them. The CDR3 nucleotides read TGTGCCAGCAGTTACCCCGTTAACATGAACACTGAAGCTTTCTTT. It yields the protein CASSYPVNMNTEAFF.

The DNA of the CDR3 is TGTGCCTGGAGTGTAACGGACAGGGGATCGGGGCCCCAGCATTTT. Translation gives CAWSVTDRGSGPQHF. The chain recombines TRBV30 with TRBJ1-5, with TRBD1 identical over 9 bases. Per the germline V gene, CDR1 is GTSNPN and CDR2 is SVGIG (reference sequence). The CDR3 length is 15 residues. The junction had 9 bases not matched to a gene; V was cut back by 0 bases and J by 9 bases.

J is TRBJ2-1 and V is TRBV18; TRBD2 matches at 8 bases. J was trimmed by 4 bases and V by 3 bases; bases with no gene match: 5. CDR3 length: 15 amino acids. In germline, CDR1 is KGHSH, CDR2 LQKENI. The CDR3 spells CASSPDGGVYNEQFF. The DNA for the CDR3 is TGTGCCAGCTCACCGGACGGGGGGGTATACAATGAGCAGTTCTTC.

The V call is TRBV9, the J call TRBJ2-3, with 7 bases aligning to TRBD2. Trimming took 3 bases from V and 2 from J; bases not matched to a gene: 6. Germline CDR1 and CDR2: SGDLS and YYNGEE. The CDR3 runs 15 residues. The CDR3 DNA reads as TGTGCCAGCAGCGCCGATCGGGGGGACACAGATACGCAGTATTTT. As protein: CASSADRGDTDTQYF.

The chain uses TRBV30 and TRBJ1-2; D uncertain. In germline, CDR1 is GTSNPN, CDR2 SVGIG (reference sequence). The CDR3 contains 11 residues. Trimming shortened V by 4 bases and J by 5 bases, and 8 bases separated the two germline ends. The CDR3 loop reads CAWTASYGYTF. DNA for the CDR3: TGTGCCTGGACCGCCAGTTATGGCTACACCTTC.

The chain uses TRBV12-5 and TRBJ2-3, with D perhaps TRBD2 (6 bases). Trimming took off 4 bases at V and 2 bases at J, with 7 bases between the two ends. CDR1 is LGHNT, CDR2 FRNRAP, per germline. The CDR3 spans 13 residues. CDR3 amino acids: CASGWGVTDTQYF. The CDR3 DNA follows: TGTGCTAGTGGTTGGGGGGTCACAGATACGCAGTATTTT.